The clone carrying this T cell receptor (beta chain) came up once. V lost 4 bases, J lost 4 bases, and 7 bases lay in between. Per the germline V gene, CDR1 is LGHDT and CDR2 is YNNKEL (reference sequence). The CDR3 is 13 residues long. The data are from a study of blood T cell repertoires in COVID-19. Measured with immunoSEQ multiplex PCR; TCRdb has only the in-frame clones, and not every one. The sample has over 70,000 clones, about four fifths seen once. This sequence joins TRBV3-1 (or the pseudogene TRBV3-2) and TRBJ1-4, with D hard to call. The sequence came from a man between 60 and 75 years old with acute or convalescent COVID-19. The source material was peripheral blood. The CDR3 reads CASSPPSNEKLFF. The CDR3 bases are TGTGCCAGCAGCCCTCCGAGTAATGAAAAACTGTTTTTT.